This note documents a single T cell receptor (beta chain) sequence. CDR3 length: 16 residues. The V gene's germline CDR1 is WNHNN and CDR2 SYGVQD (reference sequence). The V end was cut by 3 bases, the J end by 2 bases, with 14 bases between. TCRdb's table, derived via immunoSEQ multiplex PCR, lists solely in-frame clones and lacks some. The sample comprises some 9,200 clones, roughly four fifths of which are singletons, and around 9.5% rests with the top ten. These data belong to a study of tumor-infiltrating lymphocytes in localized non-small cell lung cancer. This clonotype originated in a human donor with non-small cell lung cancer. This chain uses TRBV10-1 with TRBJ2-1; D remains ambiguous. Sequenced sample: uninvolved lung tissue not adjacent to the tumor. The CDR3: CASSDPLPGTYNEQFF. CDR3 in DNA: TGCGCCAGCAGTGACCCCTTGCCTGGGACCTACAATGAGCAGTTCTTC.